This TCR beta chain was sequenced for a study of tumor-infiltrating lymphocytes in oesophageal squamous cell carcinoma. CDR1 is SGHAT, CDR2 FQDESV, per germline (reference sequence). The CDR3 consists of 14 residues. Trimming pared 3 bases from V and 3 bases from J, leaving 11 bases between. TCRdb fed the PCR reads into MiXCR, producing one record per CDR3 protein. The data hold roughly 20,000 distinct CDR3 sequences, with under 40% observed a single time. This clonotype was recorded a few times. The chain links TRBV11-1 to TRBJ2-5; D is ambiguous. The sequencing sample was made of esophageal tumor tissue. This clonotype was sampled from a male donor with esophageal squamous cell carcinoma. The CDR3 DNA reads TGTGCCAGCAGCTTGGCCTCTAGAAAAGAGACCCAGTACTTC. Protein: CASSLASRKETQYF.